Listed here is a single TCR beta chain. This sample stems from a study of T cells in Graves' hyperthyroidism and ophthalmopathy. Turning to the study itself: Any treatment followed the collection of peripheral blood at initial diagnosis.

This CDR3 region has 16 residues. V trimming: 1 base; J trimming: 3 bases; junction bases outside the gene matches: 7. The germline V gene has CDR1 LGHDT and CDR2 YNNKEL (reference sequence). Using RNA transcripts as the source, TCR beta CDR3 regions were amplified. HTBI primers drove first-round RT-PCR of the TCR CDR3. From the multiplex PCR reads, TCRdb called clonotypes with MiXCR, one entry per CDR3 protein. The sample shows 600,000 or so distinct CDR3 sequences, 15% to 20% of them seen only once. More than 9.5 ml fresh peripheral blood yielded the PBMCs. The sequence derives from a woman between 25 and 40 years old with Graves' hyperthyroidism. This chain uses TRBV3-1 with TRBJ2-3; 7 nucleotides match TRBD1. Sequenced sample: blood. This CDR3 is CASSQGQGVPTDTQYF. CDR3 in DNA: TGTGCCAGCAGCCAAGGTCAGGGGGTTCCGACAGATACGCAGTATTTT.